This TCR beta chain was sequenced for a study of molecular identifiers for immune sequencing clone quantification. Study context: Five portions were made in replicates from RNA of roughly 20,000 or 100,000 naive CD8 cells, and four underwent sequencing.

Naive CD8 T cells were sorted as CD8+CD4-CCR7+CD45RA+. In this sample, this clonotype turned up many times. The antigen is not known. Germline values: CDR1 GTSNPN, CDR2 SVGIG (reference sequence). This CDR3 spans 13 amino acids. Each CDR3 protein gets one entry after TCRdb re-called the PCR reads with MiXCR. The sample consists of about half a million distinct CDR3 sequences, 20% to 25% of them appearing once. Study results and caveats: Jurkat TCR RNA spiked in from one cell (amid some 1 million naive cells) was reportedly detectable. Highly expanded clone sizes could be underestimated through barcode sharing by identical TCR molecules.

What was sequenced was naive CD8+ T cells from blood, with Jurkat cell RNA spiked in. The subset: FACS-sorted CD8+CD4-CCR7+CD45RA+ naive T cells. The TCR comes from a human donor in good health. Some libraries in this study had Jurkat cell RNA spiked in. The chain employs TRBV30 and TRBJ1-4, with 7 nucleotides matching TRBD1. The CDR3 spells CATGDVTNEKLFF. DNA for the CDR3: TGTGCAACAGGGGACGTGACTAATGAAAAACTGTTTTTT.